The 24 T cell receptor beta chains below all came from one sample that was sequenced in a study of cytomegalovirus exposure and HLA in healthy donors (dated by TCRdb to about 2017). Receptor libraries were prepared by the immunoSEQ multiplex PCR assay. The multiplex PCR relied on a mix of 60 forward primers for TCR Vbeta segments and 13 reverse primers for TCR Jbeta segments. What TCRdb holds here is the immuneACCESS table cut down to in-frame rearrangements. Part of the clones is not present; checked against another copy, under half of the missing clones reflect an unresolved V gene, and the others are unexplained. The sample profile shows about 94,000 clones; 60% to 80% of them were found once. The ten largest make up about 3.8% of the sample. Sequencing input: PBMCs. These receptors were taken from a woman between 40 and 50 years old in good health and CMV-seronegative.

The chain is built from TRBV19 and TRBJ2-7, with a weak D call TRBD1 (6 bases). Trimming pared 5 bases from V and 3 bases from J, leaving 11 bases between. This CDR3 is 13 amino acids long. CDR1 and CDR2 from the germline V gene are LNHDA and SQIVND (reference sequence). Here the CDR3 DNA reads TGTGCCAGTAGTTTGGGGGCTGGCTACGAGCAGTACTTC. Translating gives CASSLGAGYEQYF.

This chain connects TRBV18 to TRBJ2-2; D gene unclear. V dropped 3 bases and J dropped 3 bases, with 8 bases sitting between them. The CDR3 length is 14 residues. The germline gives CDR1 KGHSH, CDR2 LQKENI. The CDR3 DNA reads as TGTGCCAGCTCACCCCGGGTTTACACCGGGGAGCTGTTTTTT. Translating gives CASSPRVYTGELFF.

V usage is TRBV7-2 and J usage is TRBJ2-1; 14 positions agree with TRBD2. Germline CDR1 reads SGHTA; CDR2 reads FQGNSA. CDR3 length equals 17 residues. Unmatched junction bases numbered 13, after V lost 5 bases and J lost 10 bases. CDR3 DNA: TGTGCCAGCAGCCGCCTCTCGACTAGCGGGGGGGCCGGGGAGCAGTTCTTC. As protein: CASSRLSTSGGAGEQFF.

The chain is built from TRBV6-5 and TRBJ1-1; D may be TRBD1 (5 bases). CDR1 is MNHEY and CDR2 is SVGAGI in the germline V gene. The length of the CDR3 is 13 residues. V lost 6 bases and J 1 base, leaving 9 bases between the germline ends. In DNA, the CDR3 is TGTGCCAGCAGGTCGACAGAGAACACTGAAGCTTTCTTT. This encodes CASRSTENTEAFF.

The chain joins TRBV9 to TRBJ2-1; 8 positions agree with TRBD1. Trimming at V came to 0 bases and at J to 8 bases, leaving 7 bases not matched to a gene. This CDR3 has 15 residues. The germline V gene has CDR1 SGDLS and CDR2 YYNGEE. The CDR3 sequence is CASSVGAGGSYEQFF. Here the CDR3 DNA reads TGTGCCAGCAGCGTAGGGGCAGGGGGCTCATATGAGCAGTTCTTC.

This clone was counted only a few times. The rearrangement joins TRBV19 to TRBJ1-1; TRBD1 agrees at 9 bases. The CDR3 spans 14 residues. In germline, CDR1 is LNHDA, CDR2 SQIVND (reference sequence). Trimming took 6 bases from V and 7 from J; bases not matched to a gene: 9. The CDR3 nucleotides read TGTGCCAGTAGCAACGTCCCGGGACAGGGTGAAGCTTTCTTT. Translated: CASSNVPGQGEAFF. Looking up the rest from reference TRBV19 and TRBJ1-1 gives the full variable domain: DGGITQSPKYLFRKEGQNVTLSCEQNLNHDAMYWYRQDPGQGLRLIYYSQIVNDFQKGDIAEGYSVSREKKESFPLTVTSAQKNPTAFYLCASSNVPGQGEAFFGQGTRLTVV.

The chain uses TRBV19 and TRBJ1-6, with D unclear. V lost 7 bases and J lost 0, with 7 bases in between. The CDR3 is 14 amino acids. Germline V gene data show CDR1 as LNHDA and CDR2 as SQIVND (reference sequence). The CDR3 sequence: CASKQDSYNSPLHF. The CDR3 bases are TGTGCCAGTAAGCAAGACTCCTATAATTCACCCCTCCACTTT.

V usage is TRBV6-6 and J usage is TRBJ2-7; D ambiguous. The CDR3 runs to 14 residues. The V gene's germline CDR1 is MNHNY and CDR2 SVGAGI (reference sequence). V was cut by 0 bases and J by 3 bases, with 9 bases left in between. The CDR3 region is CASSYSSFFYEQYF. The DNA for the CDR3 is TGTGCCAGCAGTTACTCCTCCTTCTTCTACGAGCAGTACTTC.

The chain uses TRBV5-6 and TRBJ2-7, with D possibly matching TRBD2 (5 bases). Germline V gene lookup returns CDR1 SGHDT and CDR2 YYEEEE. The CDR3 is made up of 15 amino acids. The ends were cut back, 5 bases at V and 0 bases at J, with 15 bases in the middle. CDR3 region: CASRARLIRSYEQYF. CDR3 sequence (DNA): TGTGCCAGCAGAGCCCGACTAATCCGCTCCTACGAGCAGTACTTC.

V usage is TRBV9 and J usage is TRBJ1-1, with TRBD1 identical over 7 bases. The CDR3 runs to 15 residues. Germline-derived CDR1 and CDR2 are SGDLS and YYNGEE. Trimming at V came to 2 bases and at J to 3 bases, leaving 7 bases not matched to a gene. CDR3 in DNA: TGTGCCAGCAGCGTCTCCTCCACAGGGGACACTGAAGCTTTCTTT. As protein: CASSVSSTGDTEAFF.

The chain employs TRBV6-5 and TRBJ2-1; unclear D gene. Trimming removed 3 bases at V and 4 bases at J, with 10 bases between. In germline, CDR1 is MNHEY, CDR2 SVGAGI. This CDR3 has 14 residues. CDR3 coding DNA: TGTGCCAGCAGTTATGACATCGCTTACAATGAGCAGTTCTTC. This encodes CASSYDIAYNEQFF.

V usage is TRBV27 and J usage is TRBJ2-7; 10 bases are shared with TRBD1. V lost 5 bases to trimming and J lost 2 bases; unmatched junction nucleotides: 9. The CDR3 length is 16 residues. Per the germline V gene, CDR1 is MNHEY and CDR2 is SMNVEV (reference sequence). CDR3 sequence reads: CASSPFPGTGAYEQYF. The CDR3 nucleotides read TGTGCCAGCAGTCCGTTCCCCGGGACAGGGGCCTACGAGCAGTACTTC.

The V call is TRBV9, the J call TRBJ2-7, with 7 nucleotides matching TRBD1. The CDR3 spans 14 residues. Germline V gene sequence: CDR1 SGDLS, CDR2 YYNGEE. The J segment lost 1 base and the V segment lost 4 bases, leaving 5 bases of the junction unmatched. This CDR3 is CASSKGGQSYEQYF. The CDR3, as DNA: TGTGCCAGCAGCAAAGGGGGACAGTCCTACGAGCAGTACTTC.

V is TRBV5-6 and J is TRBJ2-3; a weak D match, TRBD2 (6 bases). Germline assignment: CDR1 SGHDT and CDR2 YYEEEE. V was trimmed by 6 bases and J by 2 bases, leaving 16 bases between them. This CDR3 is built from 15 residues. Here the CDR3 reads CASKDMGLNTDTQYF. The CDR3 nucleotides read TGTGCCAGCAAAGACATGGGACTGAACACAGATACGCAGTATTTT.

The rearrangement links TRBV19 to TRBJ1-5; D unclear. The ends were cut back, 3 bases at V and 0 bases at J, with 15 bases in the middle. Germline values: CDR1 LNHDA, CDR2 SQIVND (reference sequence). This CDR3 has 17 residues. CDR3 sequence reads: CASSIPGPGYSNQPQHF. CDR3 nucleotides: TGTGCCAGTAGTATTCCTGGGCCAGGATATAGCAATCAGCCCCAGCATTTT.

CDR3: CASSDLRGTNVLTF. CDR3 coding DNA: TGTGCCAGCAGTGACTTGCGGGGGACCAACGTCCTGACTTTC. This chain uses TRBV2 with TRBJ2-6; TRBD2 aligns across 7 bases. Trimming took 3 bases from V and 8 from J; bases not matched to a gene: 4. The germline V gene has CDR1 SNHLY and CDR2 FYNNEI. The CDR3 contains 14 residues.

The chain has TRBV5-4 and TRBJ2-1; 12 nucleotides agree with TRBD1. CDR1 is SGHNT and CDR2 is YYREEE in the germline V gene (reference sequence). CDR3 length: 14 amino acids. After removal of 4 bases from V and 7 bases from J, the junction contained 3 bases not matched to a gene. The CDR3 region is CASSRDRGQNEQFF. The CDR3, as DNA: TGTGCCAGCAGCCGGGACAGGGGGCAGAATGAGCAGTTCTTC.

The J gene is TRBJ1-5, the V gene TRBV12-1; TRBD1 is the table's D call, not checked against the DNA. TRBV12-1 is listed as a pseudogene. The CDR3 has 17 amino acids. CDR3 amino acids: CASQPELGQGSNQPQHF. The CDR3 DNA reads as TGTGCCAGCCAGCCTGAACTAGGACAGGGCTCCAATCAGCCCCAGCATTTT.

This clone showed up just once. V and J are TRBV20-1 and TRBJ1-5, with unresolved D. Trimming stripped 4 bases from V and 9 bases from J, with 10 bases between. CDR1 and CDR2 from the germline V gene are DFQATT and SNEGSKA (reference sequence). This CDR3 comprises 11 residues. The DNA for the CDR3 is TGCAGTGCTACGGAGATGGGGCCCCAGCATTTT. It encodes CSATEMGPQHF.

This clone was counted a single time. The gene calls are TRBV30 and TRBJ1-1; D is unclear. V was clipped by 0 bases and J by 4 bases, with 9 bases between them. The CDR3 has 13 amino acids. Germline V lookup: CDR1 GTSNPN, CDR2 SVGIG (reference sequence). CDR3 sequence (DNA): TGTGCCTGGAGTGTACGGGTGGCCACTGAAGCTTTCTTT. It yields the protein CAWSVRVATEAFF.

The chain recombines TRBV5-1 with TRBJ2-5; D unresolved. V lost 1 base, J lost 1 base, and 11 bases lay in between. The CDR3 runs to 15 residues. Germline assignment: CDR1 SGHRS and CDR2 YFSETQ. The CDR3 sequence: CASSLSLNFQETQYF. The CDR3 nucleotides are TGCGCCAGCAGCTTGTCACTCAATTTCCAAGAGACCCAGTACTTC.

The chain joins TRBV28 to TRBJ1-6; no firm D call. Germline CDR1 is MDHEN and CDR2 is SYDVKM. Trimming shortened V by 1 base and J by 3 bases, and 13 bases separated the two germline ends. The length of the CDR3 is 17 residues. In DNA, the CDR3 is TGTGCCAGCAGTTTATCGCAGACAACAAACTATAATTCACCCCTCCACTTT. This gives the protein CASSLSQTTNYNSPLHF.

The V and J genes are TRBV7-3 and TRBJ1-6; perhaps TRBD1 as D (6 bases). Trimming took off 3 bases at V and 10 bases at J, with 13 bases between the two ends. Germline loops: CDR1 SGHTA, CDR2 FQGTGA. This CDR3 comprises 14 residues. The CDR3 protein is CASSFGGQGSPLHF. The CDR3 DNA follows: TGTGCCAGCAGCTTCGGGGGGCAGGGGTCACCCCTCCACTTT. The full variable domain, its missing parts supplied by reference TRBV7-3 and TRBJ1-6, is GAGVSQTPSNKVTEKGKYVELRCDPISGHTALYWYRQSLGQGPEFLIYFQGTGAADDSGLPNDRFFAVRPEGSVSTLKIQRTERGDSAVYLCASSFGGQGSPLHFGNGTRLTVT.

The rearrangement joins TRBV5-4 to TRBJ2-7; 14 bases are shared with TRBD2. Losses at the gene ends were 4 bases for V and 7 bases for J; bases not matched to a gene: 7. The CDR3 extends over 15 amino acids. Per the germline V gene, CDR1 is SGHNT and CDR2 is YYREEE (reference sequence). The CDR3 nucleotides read TGTGCCAGCAGCACGTGGACTAGCGGGGGGAAGGAGCAGTACTTC. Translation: CASSTWTSGGKEQYF. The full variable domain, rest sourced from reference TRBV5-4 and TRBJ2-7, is ETGVTQSPTHLIKTRGQQVTLRCSSQSGHNTVSWYQQALGQGPQFIFQYYREEENGRGNFPPRFSGLQFPNYSSELNVNALELDDSALYLCASSTWTSGGKEQYFGPGTRLTVT.